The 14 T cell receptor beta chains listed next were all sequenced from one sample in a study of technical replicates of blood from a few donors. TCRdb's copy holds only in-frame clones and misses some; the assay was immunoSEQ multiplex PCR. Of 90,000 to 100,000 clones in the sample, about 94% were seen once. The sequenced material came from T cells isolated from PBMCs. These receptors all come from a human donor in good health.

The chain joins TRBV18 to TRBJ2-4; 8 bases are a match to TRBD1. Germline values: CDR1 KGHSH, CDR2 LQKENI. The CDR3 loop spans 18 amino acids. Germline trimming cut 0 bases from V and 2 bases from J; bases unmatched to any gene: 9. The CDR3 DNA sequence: TGTGCCAGCTCACCACCGTGGTCGGGCAGGGGGCCCAAAAACATTCAGTACTTC. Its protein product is CASSPPWSGRGPKNIQYF.

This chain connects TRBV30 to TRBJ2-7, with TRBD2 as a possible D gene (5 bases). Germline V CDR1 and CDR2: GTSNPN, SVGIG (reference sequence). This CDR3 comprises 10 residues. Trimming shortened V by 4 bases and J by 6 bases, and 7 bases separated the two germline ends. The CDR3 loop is CAWKGAEQYF. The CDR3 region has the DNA TGTGCCTGGAAGGGAGCCGAGCAGTACTTC.

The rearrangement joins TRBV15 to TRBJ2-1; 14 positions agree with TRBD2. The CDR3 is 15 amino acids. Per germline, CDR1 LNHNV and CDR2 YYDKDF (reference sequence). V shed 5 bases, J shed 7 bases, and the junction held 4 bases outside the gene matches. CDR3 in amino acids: CATSGTSGRLNEQFF. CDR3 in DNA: TGTGCCACCAGCGGGACTAGCGGGAGATTAAATGAGCAGTTCTTC.

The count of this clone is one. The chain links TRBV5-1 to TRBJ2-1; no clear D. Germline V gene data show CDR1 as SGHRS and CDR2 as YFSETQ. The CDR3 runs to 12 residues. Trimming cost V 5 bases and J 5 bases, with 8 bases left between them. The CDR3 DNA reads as TGCGCCAGCAGTCCTCTAGACAATGAGCAGTTCTTC. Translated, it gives CASSPLDNEQFF.

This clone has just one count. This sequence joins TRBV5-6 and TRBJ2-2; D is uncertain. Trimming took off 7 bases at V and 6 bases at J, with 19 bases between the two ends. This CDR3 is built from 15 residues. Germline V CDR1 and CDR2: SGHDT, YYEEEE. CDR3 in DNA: TGTGCCAGCTCCCCCCCCGCTTTGTCGGCCGGGGAGCTGTTTTTT. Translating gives CASSPPALSAGELFF.

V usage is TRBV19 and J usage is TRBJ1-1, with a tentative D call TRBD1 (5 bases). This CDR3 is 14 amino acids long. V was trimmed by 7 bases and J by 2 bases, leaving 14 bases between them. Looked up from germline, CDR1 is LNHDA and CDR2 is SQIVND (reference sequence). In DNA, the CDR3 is TGTGCCAGTAACCCTGACAGACTTAACACTGAAGCTTTCTTT. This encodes CASNPDRLNTEAFF.

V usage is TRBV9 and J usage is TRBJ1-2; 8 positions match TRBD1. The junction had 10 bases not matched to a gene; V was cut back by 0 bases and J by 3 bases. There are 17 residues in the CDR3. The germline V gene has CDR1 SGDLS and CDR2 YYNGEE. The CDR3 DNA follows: TGTGCCAGCAGCGTAGCTACTTCAGGGGGCGTTCACTATGGCTACACCTTC. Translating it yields CASSVATSGGVHYGYTF.

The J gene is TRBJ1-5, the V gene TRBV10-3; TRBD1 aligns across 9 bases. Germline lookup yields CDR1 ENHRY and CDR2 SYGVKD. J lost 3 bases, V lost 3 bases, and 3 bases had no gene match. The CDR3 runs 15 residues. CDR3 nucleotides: TGTGCCATCAGTGACGGGACAGGGATCAATCAGCCCCAGCATTTT. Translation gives CAISDGTGINQPQHF.

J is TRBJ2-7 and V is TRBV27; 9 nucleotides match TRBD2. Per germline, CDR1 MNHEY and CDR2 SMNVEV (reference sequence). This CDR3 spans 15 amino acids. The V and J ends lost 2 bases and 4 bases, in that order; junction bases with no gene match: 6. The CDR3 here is CASSLAGGRRYEQYF. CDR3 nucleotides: TGTGCCAGCAGTTTAGCGGGAGGGCGCCGGTACGAGCAGTACTTC.

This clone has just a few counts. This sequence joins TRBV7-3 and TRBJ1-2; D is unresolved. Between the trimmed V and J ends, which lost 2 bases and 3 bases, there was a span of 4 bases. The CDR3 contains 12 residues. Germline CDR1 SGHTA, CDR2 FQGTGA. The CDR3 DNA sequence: TGTGCCAGCAGCTTACAGGACTATGGCTACACCTTC. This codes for CASSLQDYGYTF.

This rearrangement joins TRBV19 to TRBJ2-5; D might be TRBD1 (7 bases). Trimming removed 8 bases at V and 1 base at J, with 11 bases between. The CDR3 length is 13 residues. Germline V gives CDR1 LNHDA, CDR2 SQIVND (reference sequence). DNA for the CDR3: TGTGCCAGTTCGGAGGGGGCCCAAGAGACCCAGTACTTC. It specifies CASSEGAQETQYF.

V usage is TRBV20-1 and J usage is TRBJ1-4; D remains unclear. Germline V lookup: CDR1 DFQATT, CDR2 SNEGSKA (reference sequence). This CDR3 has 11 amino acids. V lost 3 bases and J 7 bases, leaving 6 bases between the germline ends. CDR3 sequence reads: CSASIREKLFF. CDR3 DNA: TGCAGTGCTAGTATTCGTGAAAAACTGTTTTTT.

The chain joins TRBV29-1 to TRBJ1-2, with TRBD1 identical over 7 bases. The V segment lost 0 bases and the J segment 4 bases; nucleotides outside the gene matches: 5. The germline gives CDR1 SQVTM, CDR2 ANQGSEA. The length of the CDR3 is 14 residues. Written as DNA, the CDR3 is TGCAGCGTTGAAGAGGCCCGGGACAGCTATGGCTACACCTTC. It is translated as CSVEEARDSYGYTF.

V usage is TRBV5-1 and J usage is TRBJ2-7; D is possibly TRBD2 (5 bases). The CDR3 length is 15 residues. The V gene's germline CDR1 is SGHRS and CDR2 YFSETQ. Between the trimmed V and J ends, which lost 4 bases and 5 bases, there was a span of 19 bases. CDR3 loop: CASSPGPGLANEQYF. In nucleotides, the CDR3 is TGCGCCAGCAGCCCAGGTCCTGGACTGGCGAACGAGCAGTACTTC. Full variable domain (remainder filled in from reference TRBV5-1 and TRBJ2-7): KAGVTQTPRYLIKTRGQQVTLSCSPISGHRSVSWYQQTPGQGLQFLFEYFSETQRNKGNFPGRFSGRQFSNSRSEMNVSTLELGDSALYLCASSPGPGLANEQYFGPGTRLTVT.